The rows below give T cell receptor beta chains drawn from one sample of a study of shared clonotypes between healthy human individuals. TCRdb keeps only in-frame clones here, not all; method: immunoSEQ multiplex PCR. The top ten hold approximately 0.41% of the sample, which has about 2.5 million clones, 92% seen once. The sequencing input was naive CD4+ T cells from PBMCs. The receptors here all came from a young man in good health. Some clones in this sample may be carry-over from other donors' samples. Both conserved end residues are part of each CDR3. D genes are given only for firm matches. Size tells how often a clone was seen (once, few, many) or the class of an expanded clone, and some rows leave it out.

clone_size,v_call,d_call,j_call,cdr3_aa,cdr3_nt
-,TRBV7-2,-,TRBJ2-7,CASSSFYEQYF,TGTGCCAGCAGCTCGTTCTACGAGCAGTACTTC
-,TRBV12-5,TRBD1,TRBJ2-1,CASAVDRAYNEQFF,TGTGCTAGTGCCGTGGACAGGGCATACAATGAGCAGTTCTTC
-,TRBV5-1,-,TRBJ2-1,CASSLTGHEQFF,TGCGCCAGCAGCTTGACTGGACATGAGCAGTTCTTC
-,TRBV19,TRBD1,TRBJ2-1,CASRGQGYNEQFF,TGTGCCAGTCGAGGACAGGGATACAATGAGCAGTTCTTC
few,TRBV7-3,-,TRBJ2-2,CASSLRTGELFF,TGTGCCAGCAGCCTAAGGACCGGGGAGCTGTTTTTT
-,TRBV6-6,-,TRBJ2-1,CASSYLHPGGGFF,TGTGCCAGCAGTTACCTCCACCCCGGGGGAGGGTTCTTC
-,TRBV28,-,TRBJ2-1,CASSLPWGSSYNEQFF,TGTGCCAGCAGCTTACCTTGGGGGTCCTCCTACAATGAGCAGTTCTTC
-,TRBV4-1,-,TRBJ1-5,CASSQEGIGWDGQPQHF,TGCGCCAGCAGCCAAGAAGGAATAGGCTGGGATGGTCAGCCCCAGCATTTT
-,TRBV6-5,-,TRBJ2-2,CASWDTGELFF,TGTGCCAGCTGGGATACCGGGGAGCTGTTTTTT
-,TRBV7-9,-,TRBJ1-4,CASSSKGDGGNEKLFF,TGTGCCAGCAGCTCAAAGGGGGACGGCGGTAATGAAAAACTGTTTTTT
-,TRBV7-2,-,TRBJ2-1,CASSLGRTDNEQFF,TGTGCCAGCAGCCTCGGGCGAACCGACAATGAGCAGTTCTTC
once,TRBV28,-,TRBJ1-2,CASSNPGRMDYGYTF,TGTGCCAGCAGTAACCCGGGACGGATGGACTATGGCTACACCTTC
-,TRBV4-3,-,TRBJ2-2,CASSQETTRGTAELFF,TGCGCCAGCAGCCAAGAAACTACCCGAGGTACCGCGGAGCTGTTTTTT
once,TRBV7-8,-,TRBJ2-1,CASSLLAFRGRSSYNEQFF,TGTGCCAGCAGCTTATTAGCGTTTCGCGGAAGGAGCTCCTACAATGAGCAGTTCTTC
-,TRBV7-2,TRBD2,TRBJ2-1,CASSSLAGVPNEQFF,TGTGCCAGCAGCTCACTAGCGGGAGTCCCCAATGAGCAGTTCTTC
-,TRBV10-3,-,TRBJ1-1,CAISGVSGRGEAFF,TGTGCCATCAGCGGAGTCTCTGGGAGGGGTGAAGCTTTCTTT
-,TRBV5-4,-,TRBJ1-1,CASSLALVGSDTEAFF,TGTGCCAGCAGCTTGGCCTTGGTTGGGTCAGACACTGAAGCTTTCTTT
-,TRBV7-6,-,TRBJ2-7,CASNAGNGHEQYF,TGTGCCAGCAACGCCGGGAATGGCCACGAGCAGTACTTC
-,TRBV7-9,-,TRBJ1-2,CASRQDMGMWDYGYTF,TGTGCCAGCAGACAAGATATGGGGATGTGGGACTATGGCTACACCTTC
-,TRBV29-1,-,TRBJ2-7,CSVGTPQGFSYEQYF,TGCAGCGTTGGGACACCACAGGGATTCTCCTACGAGCAGTACTTC
once,TRBV29-1,TRBD2,TRBJ2-5,CSVGGEPGGQETQYF,TGCAGCGTTGGGGGGGAGCCGGGAGGGCAAGAGACCCAGTACTTC
-,TRBV30,TRBD2,TRBJ2-5,CAWSALAGGETQYF,TGTGCCTGGAGTGCCCTAGCGGGAGGGGAGACCCAGTACTTC
-,TRBV7-2,-,TRBJ1-2,CASSPGGTIYGYTF,TGTGCCAGCAGCCCGGGCGGCACCATTTATGGCTACACCTTC
-,TRBV18,-,TRBJ2-1,CASSPRRANPNEQFF,TGTGCCAGCTCACCACGCCGTGCAAACCCCAATGAGCAGTTCTTC
-,TRBV19,-,TRBJ2-2,CASRVSGQELFF,TGTGCCAGTAGAGTATCGGGACAGGAGCTGTTTTTT
-,TRBV6-6,-,TRBJ1-1,CASSTEVGAEAFF,TGTGCCAGCAGTACGGAGGTGGGGGCTGAAGCTTTCTTT
-,TRBV6-1,-,TRBJ1-4,CASSELPRLGEKLFF,TGTGCCAGCAGTGAACTCCCCCGACTTGGCGAAAAACTGTTTTTT
-,TRBV5-8,-,TRBJ1-5,CASSYRGFNQPQHF,TGTGCCAGCAGCTACCGGGGCTTCAATCAGCCCCAGCATTTT
-,TRBV6-5,-,TRBJ1-2,CASSYREVNYGYTF,TGTGCCAGCAGTTACCGAGAAGTCAACTATGGCTACACCTTC
-,TRBV18,TRBD2,TRBJ2-7,CASSRTSGSSYEQYF,TGTGCCAGCTCCCGGACTAGCGGGAGCTCCTACGAGCAGTACTTC
-,TRBV5-6,-,TRBJ1-4,CASSSGLNEKLFF,TGTGCCAGCAGCTCAGGATTAAATGAAAAACTGTTTTTT
-,TRBV7-3,-,TRBJ2-3,CASSLTGGTDTQYF,TGTGCCAGCAGCTTAACGGGAGGTACAGATACGCAGTATTTT
-,TRBV7-2,-,TRBJ1-2,CASSLEVGTRNSYTF,TGTGCCAGCAGCTTAGAGGTCGGGACAAGGAACTCCTACACCTTC
-,TRBV7-8,-,TRBJ2-1,CASSLFSGSSYNEQFF,TGTGCCAGCAGCTTATTTAGCGGCAGCTCCTACAATGAGCAGTTCTTC
-,TRBV6-4,-,TRBJ2-7,CASRIKTVPHGATYEQYF,TGTGCCAGCAGAATAAAGACAGTCCCCCATGGCGCAACCTACGAGCAGTACTTC
-,TRBV25-1,TRBD1,TRBJ2-3,CASSRKGAVDF,TGTGCCAGCAGTCGAAAGGGGGCTGTGGATTTT
-,TRBV5-1,-,TRBJ2-1,CASSLGPSSYNEQFF,TGCGCCAGCAGCTTGGGACCGAGCTCCTACAATGAGCAGTTCTTC
-,TRBV29-1,-,TRBJ2-2,CSVQWAGYTGELFF,TGCAGCGTCCAATGGGCGGGATACACCGGGGAGCTGTTTTTT
once,TRBV5-1,TRBD2,TRBJ2-1,CASSEGTSGSNEQFF,TGCGCCAGCAGCGAAGGGACTAGCGGGAGCAATGAGCAGTTCTTC
-,TRBV7-2,-,TRBJ2-7,CASSLHQLGVGEQYF,TGTGCCAGCAGCTTACATCAGTTGGGGGTCGGCGAGCAGTACTTC
-,TRBV2,TRBD1,TRBJ2-7,CASSGTGGGLQYF,TGTGCCAGCAGTGGGACAGGGGGCGGACTGCAGTACTTC
-,TRBV11-2,-,TRBJ2-7,CASAERGTPLFEQYF,TGTGCCAGCGCCGAGAGAGGGACTCCCCTTTTCGAGCAGTACTTC
-,TRBV6-5,-,TRBJ2-5,CASSDGGGRETQYF,TGTGCCAGCAGTGACGGGGGAGGCAGGGAGACCCAGTACTTC
-,TRBV11-2,TRBD1,TRBJ1-4,CASSLVRQGLGNEKLFF,TGTGCCAGCAGCTTAGTTCGACAGGGGTTGGGTAATGAAAAACTGTTTTTT
-,TRBV7-9,-,TRBJ1-4,CASSLGLPGGEKLFF,TGTGCCAGCAGCTTAGGTCTCCCCGGGGGGGAAAAACTGTTTTTT
-,TRBV6-5,TRBD2,TRBJ2-1,CATGLAGNNEQFF,TGTGCCACCGGACTAGCGGGGAACAATGAGCAGTTCTTC
-,TRBV30,-,TRBJ1-5,CAWSPGTDQPQHF,TGTGCCTGGAGTCCAGGGACCGATCAGCCCCAGCATTTT
-,TRBV5-1,-,TRBJ1-1,CASSLDVLGYGMNTEAFF,TGCGCCAGCAGCTTGGACGTCCTCGGTTATGGGATGAACACTGAAGCTTTCTTT
-,TRBV7-8,-,TRBJ1-2,CASSFRDWDYGYTF,TGTGCCAGCAGCTTTCGGGACTGGGATTATGGCTACACCTTC
once,TRBV4-2,-,TRBJ2-1,CASSQEGASWNEQFF,TGTGCCAGCAGCCAAGAGGGGGCATCCTGGAATGAGCAGTTCTTC
-,TRBV7-2,TRBD2,TRBJ2-5,CASSPGGTSGYQETQYF,TGTGCCAGCAGCCCAGGCGGGACTAGCGGGTACCAAGAGACCCAGTACTTC
once,TRBV28,-,TRBJ1-4,CASSPGTRNEKLFF,TGTGCCAGCAGTCCCGGGACACGAAATGAAAAACTGTTTTTT
-,TRBV5-1,TRBD1,TRBJ1-5,CASSKTGGENQPQHF,TGCGCCAGCAGCAAAACAGGGGGCGAGAATCAGCCCCAGCATTTT
-,TRBV28,-,TRBJ1-1,CASSLTVLLAGPTEAFF,TGTGCCAGCAGTTTAACAGTCCTCTTAGCGGGTCCCACTGAAGCTTTCTTT